A selection of T cell receptor beta chains follows, all from one sample in a study of spatial heterogeneity in lung cancer. TCRdb recomputed calls from the 5' RACE reads with MiXCR, one row per CDR3 protein. The sample lists around 20,000 distinct CDR3 sequences; around 6.5% were seen once. This specimen consisted of lung tumor tissue, obtained at surgery. These receptors were obtained from a female donor with early-stage non-small cell lung cancer. CDR3s include the opening cysteine and the closing phenylalanine or tryptophan. D genes are given only for firm matches. Clone size appears in some rows only: once, few, many, or a class for an expanded clone.

d_gene: NA; j_gene: TRBJ1-5; v_gene: TRBV19; abundance: few; CDR3nt: TGTGCCAGTAGTACCGGGAGGGGTCAGCCCCAGCATTTT; CDR3aa: CASSTGRGQPQHF
d_gene: NA; j_gene: TRBJ1-5; v_gene: TRBV20-1; abundance: few; CDR3nt: TGCAGTGCTAGGGATTGGGGGCGCGGTCAGCCCCAGCATTTT; CDR3aa: CSARDWGRGQPQHF
d_gene: NA; j_gene: TRBJ1-5; v_gene: TRBV19; abundance: NA; CDR3nt: TGTGCCAGTAGCAGCGACCGCTCCTCAGGGGTGAGCAATCAGCCCCAGCATTTT; CDR3aa: CASSSDRSSGVSNQPQHF
d_gene: NA; j_gene: TRBJ2-2; v_gene: TRBV18; abundance: many; CDR3nt: TGTGCCAGCTCAGATACCGGGGAGCTGTTTTTT; CDR3aa: CASSDTGELFF
d_gene: NA; j_gene: TRBJ1-5; v_gene: TRBV5-1; abundance: many; CDR3nt: TGCGCCAGCAGCCCAGACGGAGGCAATCAGCCCCAGCATTTT; CDR3aa: CASSPDGGNQPQHF
d_gene: TRBD1; j_gene: TRBJ1-2; v_gene: TRBV12-3/TRBV12-4; abundance: few; CDR3nt: TGTGCCAGCAGTTTAGGGGACAGTTCTTTCTATGGCTACACCTTC; CDR3aa: CASSLGDSSFYGYTF
d_gene: NA; j_gene: TRBJ2-2; v_gene: TRBV5-1; abundance: many; CDR3nt: TGCGCCAGCAGCTTGGATCAGCGAGCCGGCCCGTTTTTT; CDR3aa: CASSLDQRAGPFF
d_gene: TRBD1; j_gene: TRBJ2-3; v_gene: TRBV10-3; abundance: many; CDR3nt: TGTGCCATCAGAGACGGACAGGGCACAGATACGCAGTATTTT; CDR3aa: CAIRDGQGTDTQYF
d_gene: NA; j_gene: TRBJ1-1; v_gene: TRBV5-6; abundance: few; CDR3nt: TGTGCCAGCAGCTCCCTGGGGGCAGGGAGCGACACTGAAGCTTTCTTT; CDR3aa: CASSSLGAGSDTEAFF
d_gene: NA; j_gene: TRBJ2-7; v_gene: TRBV23-1; abundance: many; CDR3nt: TGCGCCAGCACCCTTGAGAGGCGCCTCGTTGTGCGGCAGTACTTC; CDR3aa: CASTLERRLVVRQYF
d_gene: NA; j_gene: TRBJ2-7; v_gene: TRBV6-1; abundance: many; CDR3nt: TGTGCCAGCAGTCCCATCGGAGACGAGCAGTACTTC; CDR3aa: CASSPIGDEQYF
d_gene: NA; j_gene: TRBJ1-1; v_gene: TRBV20-1; abundance: many; CDR3nt: TGCAGTGCTAAAGCGCAGTCGGGGGGGGGCTCTGAAGCTTTCTTT; CDR3aa: CSAKAQSGGGSEAFF
d_gene: TRBD1; j_gene: TRBJ2-4; v_gene: TRBV19; abundance: many; CDR3nt: TGTGCCAGTAGCCTTGGGGACAGGTCGGCCAAAAACATTCAGTACTTC; CDR3aa: CASSLGDRSAKNIQYF
d_gene: TRBD2; j_gene: TRBJ2-1; v_gene: TRBV7-8; abundance: many; CDR3nt: TGTGCCAGCAGCTTGACTAGCGCTTTATACAATGAGCAGTTCTTC; CDR3aa: CASSLTSALYNEQFF
d_gene: TRBD2; j_gene: TRBJ2-7; v_gene: TRBV4-2; abundance: many; CDR3nt: TGTGCCAGCAGCCAAGATCTCCCTAGAGCGGGGGCCCTATACTTC; CDR3aa: CASSQDLPRAGALYF
d_gene: NA; j_gene: TRBJ2-3; v_gene: TRBV7-4; abundance: few; CDR3nt: TGTGCCAGCAGCCAACAACCGGATTCTAGCACAGATACGCAGTATTTT; CDR3aa: CASSQQPDSSTDTQYF
d_gene: NA; j_gene: TRBJ1-2; v_gene: TRBV2; abundance: NA; CDR3nt: TGTGCCAGCAGCCGTATGGGGGGCGTCTATGGCTACACCTTC; CDR3aa: CASSRMGGVYGYTF
d_gene: NA; j_gene: TRBJ1-1; v_gene: TRBV5-1; abundance: NA; CDR3nt: TGCGCCAGCAGCTTAGTGGACGGACAGGAAGCTTTCTTT; CDR3aa: CASSLVDGQEAFF
d_gene: TRBD2; j_gene: TRBJ2-3; v_gene: TRBV20-1; abundance: many; CDR3nt: TGCAGTGCTAGAGATATTAGGCGGGGGGACACAGATACGCAGTATTTT; CDR3aa: CSARDIRRGDTDTQYF
d_gene: TRBD2; j_gene: TRBJ2-7; v_gene: TRBV4-2; abundance: NA; CDR3nt: TGTGCCAGCAGCCAAGAATCAGCGGGGGACTACGAGCAGTACTTC; CDR3aa: CASSQESAGDYEQYF
d_gene: NA; j_gene: TRBJ2-1; v_gene: TRBV6-2/TRBV6-3; abundance: many; CDR3nt: TGTGCCAGCAGTTTGGGCGCCAACAATGAGCAGTTCTTC; CDR3aa: CASSLGANNEQFF
d_gene: NA; j_gene: TRBJ1-5; v_gene: TRBV3-1; abundance: medium-sized; CDR3nt: TGTGCCAGCAGCCTAACAACCGGGGGGAGTCAGCCCCAGCATTTT; CDR3aa: CASSLTTGGSQPQHF
d_gene: NA; j_gene: TRBJ1-1; v_gene: TRBV12-5; abundance: many; CDR3nt: TGTGCTCTCCCCTGGGGGAACACTGAAGCTTTCTTT; CDR3aa: CALPWGNTEAFF
d_gene: NA; j_gene: TRBJ2-5; v_gene: TRBV3-1; abundance: many; CDR3nt: TGTGCCAGCAGCAGAAGGAGGGCAGAGACCCAGTACTTC; CDR3aa: CASSRRRAETQYF
d_gene: TRBD1; j_gene: TRBJ2-3; v_gene: TRBV9; abundance: many; CDR3nt: TGTGCCAGCAGCGTAGAGGGCGGACAGGCTAAAAACACAGATACGCAGTATTTT; CDR3aa: CASSVEGGQAKNTDTQYF
d_gene: TRBD1; j_gene: TRBJ2-3; v_gene: TRBV2; abundance: many; CDR3nt: TGTGCCAGCAGTCCGACAGGGGGTCGCGCAGATACGCAGTATTTT; CDR3aa: CASSPTGGRADTQYF
d_gene: NA; j_gene: TRBJ2-6; v_gene: TRBV12-3/TRBV12-4; abundance: many; CDR3nt: TGTGCCAGCACAACCCTTTACTCTGGGGCCAACGTCCTGACTTTC; CDR3aa: CASTTLYSGANVLTF
d_gene: NA; j_gene: TRBJ2-1; v_gene: TRBV5-7; abundance: many; CDR3nt: TGTGCCAGCAGCTTGGACTGCCTAGAACTCTACAATGAGCAGTTCTTC; CDR3aa: CASSLDCLELYNEQFF
d_gene: NA; j_gene: TRBJ1-5; v_gene: TRBV28; abundance: few; CDR3nt: TGTGCCAGCACCCCCCAGGGTGCTTATCAGCCCCAGCATTTT; CDR3aa: CASTPQGAYQPQHF
d_gene: NA; j_gene: TRBJ1-1; v_gene: TRBV20-1; abundance: many; CDR3nt: TGCAGTGCTAGTATGGGGGGGGACACTGAAGCTTTCTTT; CDR3aa: CSASMGGDTEAFF
d_gene: NA; j_gene: TRBJ2-1; v_gene: TRBV6-5; abundance: many; CDR3nt: TGTGCCAGCAAATTGGCGCAGAACTACAATGAGCAGTTCTTC; CDR3aa: CASKLAQNYNEQFF
d_gene: NA; j_gene: TRBJ2-2; v_gene: TRBV3-1; abundance: many; CDR3nt: TGTGCCAGCAGCCAAGATACCGGGGAGCTGTTTTTT; CDR3aa: CASSQDTGELFF
d_gene: NA; j_gene: TRBJ1-4; v_gene: TRBV7-9; abundance: many; CDR3nt: TGTGCCAGCAGCCGGTCCGGGTTGGAAGAAAAACTGTTTTTT; CDR3aa: CASSRSGLEEKLFF
d_gene: NA; j_gene: TRBJ2-2; v_gene: TRBV6-2/TRBV6-3; abundance: many; CDR3nt: TGTGCCAGCAGTTACAGGGACACCGGGGAGCTGTTTTTT; CDR3aa: CASSYRDTGELFF
d_gene: NA; j_gene: TRBJ1-5; v_gene: TRBV28; abundance: NA; CDR3nt: TGTGCCAGCAGAAATTCTATAGCGGGGGCAAACCAGCCCCAGCATTTT; CDR3aa: CASRNSIAGANQPQHF
d_gene: NA; j_gene: TRBJ1-2; v_gene: TRBV2; abundance: many; CDR3nt: TGTGCCAGCAGCCTGCGGGCGGATAACTATGGCTACACCTTC; CDR3aa: CASSLRADNYGYTF
d_gene: NA; j_gene: TRBJ2-1; v_gene: TRBV6-2/TRBV6-3; abundance: many; CDR3nt: TGTGCCAGCAGTCCCCAGGGTACCAGCTCCTACAATGAGCAGTTCTTC; CDR3aa: CASSPQGTSSYNEQFF
d_gene: TRBD1; j_gene: TRBJ2-1; v_gene: TRBV12-3/TRBV12-4; abundance: NA; CDR3nt: TGTGCCAGCAGTACAGGGGTGAATGAGCAGTTCTTC; CDR3aa: CASSTGVNEQFF
d_gene: NA; j_gene: TRBJ2-3; v_gene: TRBV7-8; abundance: few; CDR3nt: TGTGCCAGCAGCCCTGGACACCTAAGCACAGATACGCAGTATTTT; CDR3aa: CASSPGHLSTDTQYF
d_gene: NA; j_gene: TRBJ2-1; v_gene: TRBV20-1; abundance: many; CDR3nt: TGCAGTGCTAAGACACCAGGAGGGATCCAGTTCTTC; CDR3aa: CSAKTPGGIQFF
d_gene: NA; j_gene: TRBJ1-5; v_gene: TRBV6-2/TRBV6-3; abundance: many; CDR3nt: TGTGGAGCGGGGGCACCAAATCAGCCCCAGCATTTT; CDR3aa: CGAGAPNQPQHF
d_gene: NA; j_gene: TRBJ1-1; v_gene: TRBV5-1; abundance: medium-sized; CDR3nt: TGCGCCAGCAGACACTTGGGGAGGAACACTGAAGCTTTCTTT; CDR3aa: CASRHLGRNTEAFF
d_gene: NA; j_gene: TRBJ1-2; v_gene: TRBV19; abundance: NA; CDR3nt: TGTGCCAGTAGCACGGACGGGAAAAACTATGGCTACACCTTC; CDR3aa: CASSTDGKNYGYTF